A selection of T cell receptor beta chains follows, all from one sample in a study of shared clonotypes between healthy human individuals. Clones were sequenced by immunoSEQ multiplex PCR, and TCRdb holds only the in-frame ones, with some missing. This table has 1,500,000 or so clones, around 98.5% appearing once. The sequencing input was naive CD4+ T cells sorted from blood. These receptors all stem from a man aged 25-45 years in good health. The CDR3 runs from the conserved cysteine through the conserved F or W. The order of the fields is D gene, V gene, clone size, J gene, CDR3 DNA, CDR3 protein. A D gene is named only where the DNA matches it firmly. Clone size, where shown, is once, few, many, or a class for clones that have expanded.

>-|TRBV14|-|TRBJ2-1
TGTGCCAGCAGCCAAGGGCAGCTCCCGTCCTACAATGAGCAGTTCTTC
CASSQGQLPSYNEQFF
>TRBD1|TRBV5-4|-|TRBJ1-2
TGTGCCAGCAGCTTGGATACCGGGACAGGGATTTTGAATGGCTACACCTTC
CASSLDTGTGILNGYTF
>-|TRBV9|once|TRBJ2-1
TGTGCCAGCAGCGTCAGCAAGGCCGCCATGCCGCATGAGCAGTTCTTC
CASSVSKAAMPHEQFF
>-|TRBV18|-|TRBJ2-7
TGTGCCAGCTCTCCCGGGATTACGGACTACGAGCAGTACTTC
CASSPGITDYEQYF
>-|TRBV7-2|-|TRBJ2-1
TGTGCCAGCAGCGCCAGGGATGAGCAGTTCTTC
CASSARDEQFF
>-|TRBV28|-|TRBJ1-5
TGTGCCAGCAGATCCAGTCAGCCCCAGCATTTT
CASRSSQPQHF
>-|TRBV7-6|-|TRBJ2-5
TGTGCCAGCAGATCATTAGCGGTTCAAGAGACCCAGTACTTC
CASRSLAVQETQYF
>-|TRBV30|-|TRBJ1-5
TGTGCCTGGAGTCCGAGGGGTTTTATCGATCAGCCCCAGCATTTT
CAWSPRGFIDQPQHF
>-|TRBV18|-|TRBJ1-1
TGTGCCAGCTCACTAAGGAGTGACACTGAAGCTTTCTTT
CASSLRSDTEAFF
>TRBD1|TRBV5-4|-|TRBJ2-1
TGTGCCAGCAGCTATGACAGGGGGCGGTACAATGAGCAGTTCTTC
CASSYDRGRYNEQFF
>-|TRBV6-6|once|TRBJ1-2
TGTGCCAGCACCCCCCAGGGAACCTATGGCTACACCTTC
CASTPQGTYGYTF
>-|TRBV7-2|-|TRBJ1-2
TGTGCCAGCAGCTACCTCCGGTCAGGGGAGAATGGCTACACCTTC
CASSYLRSGENGYTF
>-|TRBV28|-|TRBJ1-2
TGTGCCAGCAGCCGACACACGGCCGGGAACTATGGCTACACCTTC
CASSRHTAGNYGYTF
>TRBD2|TRBV27|-|TRBJ2-7
TGTGCCAGCAGTATCATAGCGGGAGCTTCCTACGAGCAGTACTTC
CASSIIAGASYEQYF
>-|TRBV6-1|-|TRBJ2-2
TGTGCCAGCAGTGCCAGGTACACCGGGGAGCTGTTTTTT
CASSARYTGELFF
>-|TRBV6-1|-|TRBJ2-7
TGTGCCAGCGGCGATTTGGGGAAGCAGTACTTC
CASGDLGKQYF
>-|TRBV10-2|-|TRBJ2-7
TGCGCCAGCAGTTTCAGGGAACGCTACGAGCAGTACTTC
CASSFRERYEQYF
>TRBD2|TRBV6-5|-|TRBJ2-7
TGTGCCAGCAGTTACCCGGGAGGCCCCTACGAGCAGTACTTC
CASSYPGGPYEQYF
>TRBD2|TRBV5-1|-|TRBJ2-1
TGCGCCAGCAGCTCGGGGCTACTAGCGGACAATGAGCAGTTCTTC
CASSSGLLADNEQFF
>-|TRBV2|-|TRBJ2-2
TGTGCCAGCAGTGCGCAGGGGAACACCGGGGAGCTGTTTTTT
CASSAQGNTGELFF
>TRBD2|TRBV9|once|TRBJ2-7
TGTGCCAGCAGCGTCGGGGGGGGACCGGAAAGAAGGGAGCAGTACTTC
CASSVGGGPERREQYF
>-|TRBV28|-|TRBJ2-4
TGTGCCAGCAGTTTCCAGGGCCTTGCTCAGTACTTC
CASSFQGLAQYF
>-|TRBV7-2|once|TRBJ1-5
TGTGCCAGCAGCTTAGTTTCCGTTTCGCAGGCCACAAGCAATCAGCCCCAGCATTTT
CASSLVSVSQATSNQPQHF
>TRBD1|TRBV6-6|-|TRBJ2-1
TGTGCCAGCAGTTATGAGGGGGCCTCCTACAATGAGCAGTTCTTC
CASSYEGASYNEQFF
>TRBD2|TRBV7-3|-|TRBJ2-3
TGTGCCAGCAGCTTAACGACCAGCGGGAGGGCCAGAGGCACAGATACGCAGTATTTT
CASSLTTSGRARGTDTQYF
>-|TRBV28|once|TRBJ1-2
TGTGCCAGCAGTGTGAATAGAAACTATGGCTACACCTTC
CASSVNRNYGYTF
>-|TRBV7-9|-|TRBJ1-5
TGTGCCAGCAGCTCCACAGGGTACAATCAGCCCCAGCATTTT
CASSSTGYNQPQHF
>-|TRBV2|-|TRBJ1-2
TGTGCCAGCACTTCGGAGACACCATATGGCTACACCTTC
CASTSETPYGYTF
>-|TRBV9|-|TRBJ2-3
TGTGCCAGCAGCGCAAGCACAGATACGCAGTATTTT
CASSASTDTQYF
>-|TRBV6-1|-|TRBJ2-6
TGTGCCAGCAGTGTCAAGGCAACTGGGGCCAACGTCCTGACTTTC
CASSVKATGANVLTF
>-|TRBV5-4|-|TRBJ2-5
TGTGCCAGCAGCTTGGAAGCCAGGGGTCCGGGGACCCAGTACTTC
CASSLEARGPGTQYF
>TRBD2|TRBV18|-|TRBJ2-3
TGTGCCAGCTCCCCCCGGGGGGGCGGCAGCACAGATACGCAGTATTTT
CASSPRGGGSTDTQYF
>-|TRBV20-1|-|TRBJ2-1
TGCAGTGCTAGCGGGAGTAATGAGCAGTTCTTC
CSASGSNEQFF
>-|TRBV5-8|-|TRBJ1-5
TGTGCCAGCAGCTCGGAACCACTAAGTCAGCCCCAGCATTTT
CASSSEPLSQPQHF
>-|TRBV14|-|TRBJ2-3
TGTGCCAGCAGCCGACACTGGGTAGGAACCACAGATACGCAGTATTTT
CASSRHWVGTTDTQYF
>-|TRBV9|-|TRBJ2-1
TGTGCCAGCAGCCCCGGAGAGTACAATGAGCAGTTCTTC
CASSPGEYNEQFF
>TRBD2|TRBV9|once|TRBJ2-1
TGTGCCAGCAGCGTAGGGGCGGGAGGGCCTTCAGATGAGCAGTTCTTC
CASSVGAGGPSDEQFF
>-|TRBV5-1|-|TRBJ2-7
TGCGCCAGCAGCTTGGACTACTCCTACGAGCAGTACTTC
CASSLDYSYEQYF
>-|TRBV5-8|-|TRBJ2-2
TGTGCCAGCAGCTCCCGACTAGGATCCACCGGCGCCGGGGAGCTGTTTTTT
CASSSRLGSTGAGELFF
>-|TRBV27|-|TRBJ2-3
TGTGCCAGCAGTCTCTTGAGCGTGGACAGCACAGATACGCAGTATTTT
CASSLLSVDSTDTQYF
>TRBD2|TRBV5-1|-|TRBJ2-7
TGCGCCAGCAGTCCGGGACTAGCGGCCTCAGGGGAGCAGTACTTC
CASSPGLAASGEQYF
>-|TRBV5-8|-|TRBJ1-3
TGTGCCAGCAGCACCGACCCCGGGCCAAACACCATATATTTT
CASSTDPGPNTIYF
>-|TRBV5-6|once|TRBJ1-2
TGTGCCAGCAGCTTGAAGGGCGCCTATGGCTACACCTTC
CASSLKGAYGYTF
>-|TRBV4-3|-|TRBJ1-1
TGCGCCAGCAGCCTAGGTCTCCAGGTCCCGAACTTACCTGGGAACACTGAAGCTTTCTTT
CASSLGLQVPNLPGNTEAFF
>-|TRBV5-1|-|TRBJ2-2
TGCGCCAGGGTAACCGGGGAGCTGTTTTTT
CARVTGELFF
>-|TRBV1|-|TRBJ2-2
TGCACCAGCAGCCCCATTAGACTAGCGGGAGGGGAGCTGTTTTTT
CTSSPIRLAGGELFF
>TRBD1|TRBV18|-|TRBJ2-5
TGTGCCAGCTCAGAACGGACAGGGGGTTTGGAGACCCAGTACTTC
CASSERTGGLETQYF
>TRBD1|TRBV9|-|TRBJ2-3
TGTGCCAGCAGCCCGACAGGGGAGTCAGCAGATACGCAGTATTTT
CASSPTGESADTQYF
>-|TRBV2|-|TRBJ2-7
TGTGCCATTCGCCCCCGGGAGTACGAGCAGTACTTC
CAIRPREYEQYF
>-|TRBV19|-|TRBJ2-7
TGTGCCAGTAGTAGGACAGCCCCCTACGAGCAGTACTTC
CASSRTAPYEQYF
>-|TRBV6-6|-|TRBJ2-7
TGTGCCAGCAGTTTGGGACGATACGAGCAGTACTTC
CASSLGRYEQYF
>TRBD1|TRBV2|-|TRBJ1-5
TGTGCCAGCAGGACAGGGGTCAATCAGCCCCAGCATTTT
CASRTGVNQPQHF
>-|TRBV11-3|-|TRBJ1-1
TGTGCCAGCAGCTTAGGGGGATTAGGTAACACTGAAGCTTTCTTT
CASSLGGLGNTEAFF
>TRBD2|TRBV9|-|TRBJ2-7
TGTGCCAGCAGCGAGGGACTAGCGGCTTACGAGCAGTACTTC
CASSEGLAAYEQYF